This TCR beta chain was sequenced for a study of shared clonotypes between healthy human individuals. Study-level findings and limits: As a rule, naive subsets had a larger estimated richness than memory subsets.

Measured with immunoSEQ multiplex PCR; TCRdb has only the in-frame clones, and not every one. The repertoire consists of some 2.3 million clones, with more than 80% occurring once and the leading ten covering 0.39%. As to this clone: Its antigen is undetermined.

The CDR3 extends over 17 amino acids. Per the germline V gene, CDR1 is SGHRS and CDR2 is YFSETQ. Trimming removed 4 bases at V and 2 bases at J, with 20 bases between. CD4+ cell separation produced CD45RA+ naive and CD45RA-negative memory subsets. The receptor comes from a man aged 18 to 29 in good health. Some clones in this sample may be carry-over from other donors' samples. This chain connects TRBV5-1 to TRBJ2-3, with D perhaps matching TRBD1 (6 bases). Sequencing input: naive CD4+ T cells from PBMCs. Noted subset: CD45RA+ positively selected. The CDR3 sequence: CASSEGQKSIVTDTQYF. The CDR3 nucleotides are TGCGCCAGCAGCGAAGGACAGAAGAGCATTGTCACAGATACGCAGTATTTT.